What follows is one TCR beta chain and its context. From the germline J gene comes the end of the CDR3, since the read stops 3 residues before it. The data belong to a study of T cells in women clearing cervical HPV infection. CDR1 and CDR2 from the germline V gene are MDHEN and SYDVKM. The CDR3 is 12 residues long. V dropped 4 bases and J dropped 5 bases, with 6 bases sitting between them. The data were produced by immunoSEQ multiplex PCR, yet TCRdb's version contains in-frame clones alone and is incomplete. The repertoire table contains about 40,000 clones. This TCR came from a woman between 18 and 75 years old with a cervical HPV16 infection that either progressed to CIN3+ or cleared (not recorded which). Sequencing was done on a sample of blood buffy coat. The chain recombines TRBV28 with TRBJ1-5; tentative D call: TRBD1 (6 bases). The CDR3 DNA, read in part, is TGTGCCAGCAGTTGGACAGATCAGCCC. Its translation: CASSWTDQP. The entire CDR3 protein is CASSWTDQPQHF.